The 25 T cell receptor beta chains below were found in one sample sequenced in a study of T cell responses to AZD1222 COVID-19 vaccine (dated by TCRdb to the early 2020s). The protocol used for the library was the immunoSEQ multiplex PCR assay. TCRdb stores this immuneACCESS table with in-frame sequences only. Part of the clones is absent; in the studies checked, under half of the shortfall reflects unresolved V genes, and no reason is known for the rest. Here the sample has around 61,000 clones; over 75% occur a single time. About 15% of the sample belongs to the ten largest clones. According to the study, the label for this sample's time point signals: baseline before first vaccination. Material: peripheral blood, obtained on day 0 of AZD1222 vaccination. These receptors came from an adult in good health.

This clone was counted a few times. This sequence joins TRBV5-5 and TRBJ1-5, with D possibly matching TRBD1 (5 bases). The CDR3 has 13 amino acids. V was cut by 4 bases and J by 2 bases, with 7 bases left in between. CDR1 and CDR2 (germline): SGHKS, YYEKEE (reference sequence). CDR3 bases: TGTGCCAGCAGCCCGACAGGCAATCAGCCCCAGCATTTT. Translating it yields CASSPTGNQPQHF.

This chain connects TRBV7-9 to TRBJ1-6; 10 nucleotides agree with TRBD1. Germline V gene sequence: CDR1 SEHNR, CDR2 FQNEAQ (reference sequence). V trimming: 5 bases; J trimming: 7 bases; junction bases outside the gene matches: 5. The length of the CDR3 is 15 residues. The CDR3, as DNA: TGTGCCAGCAGCGGGACAGGGGTGAGCAATTCACCCCTCCACTTT. It translates to CASSGTGVSNSPLHF.

This clone occurred a few times. The rearrangement links TRBV7-2 to TRBJ2-3, with TRBD1 matching 9 bases. Trimming cost V 5 bases and J 4 bases; bases outside gene matches: 4. The CDR3 length is 14 residues. Per the germline V gene, CDR1 is SGHTA and CDR2 is FQGNSA. The CDR3, as DNA: TGTGCCAGCAGCCAACAGGGGGCCTCAGATACGCAGTATTTT. Its protein is CASSQQGASDTQYF.

Here the CDR3 reads CASSLGRGGYNEQFF. The CDR3 DNA is TGTGCCAGCAGCTTAGGGCGGGGGGGCTATAATGAGCAGTTCTTC. The chain combines TRBV5-6 with TRBJ2-1, with 9 positions matching TRBD2. The V gene end was trimmed by 2 bases and the J gene end by 7 bases; junction bases not matched to a gene: 7. Germline-derived CDR1 and CDR2 are SGHDT and YYEEEE. The CDR3 is made up of 15 amino acids.

As for this clone: The sample carries other DNA sequences with the same CDR3. As DNA, the CDR3 is TGTGCCAGCAGCTTAGAGACCTACAATGAGCAGTTCTTC. The encoded protein is CASSLETYNEQFF. The rearrangement links TRBV11-2 to TRBJ2-1; D remains ambiguous. The CDR3 is 13 residues long. Per the germline V gene, CDR1 is SGHAT and CDR2 is FQNNGV. The V and J ends lost 0 bases and 2 bases respectively, with 2 bases between them. Supplemented by reference TRBV11-2 and TRBJ2-1, the full variable domain reads EAGVAQSPRYKIIEKRQSVAFWCNPISGHATLYWYQQILGQGPKLLIQFQNNGVVDDSQLPKDRFSAERLKGVDSTLKIQPAKLEDSAVYLCASSLETYNEQFFGPGTRLTVL.

The chain links TRBV4-1 to TRBJ1-1; D is uncertain. The ends were cut back, 2 bases at V and 2 bases at J, with 12 bases in the middle. Germline assignment: CDR1 MGHRA and CDR2 YSYEKL. The CDR3 covers 15 residues. The CDR3 DNA reads as TGCGCCAGCAGCCAAAGAACGGGCGCAAACACTGAAGCTTTCTTT. Its protein product is CASSQRTGANTEAFF.

The chain's CDR3 is CASSVTGMNTEAFF. CDR3 nucleotide sequence: TGTGCCAGCAGCGTGACAGGGATGAACACTGAAGCTTTCTTT. The chain couples TRBV9 to TRBJ1-1; 7 bases are a match to TRBD1. The trim removed 2 bases at V and 0 bases at J, leaving 1 base unmatched. The CDR3 loop spans 14 amino acids. Germline V gene lookup returns CDR1 SGDLS and CDR2 YYNGEE. The full variable domain, with the rest looked up from reference TRBV9 and TRBJ1-1, is DSGVTQTPKHLITATGQRVTLRCSPRSGDLSVYWYQQSLDQGLQFLIQYYNGEERAKGNILERFSAQQFPDLHSELNLSSLELGDSALYFCASSVTGMNTEAFFGQGTRLTVV.

V and J are TRBV7-8 and TRBJ1-1; D unresolved. The CDR3 has 13 amino acids. Looked up from germline, CDR1 is SGHVS and CDR2 is FQNEAQ. V dropped 3 bases and J dropped 0 bases, with 5 bases sitting between them. CDR3 residues: CASSLSMNTEAFF. The CDR3 DNA reads TGTGCCAGCAGCTTGTCAATGAACACTGAAGCTTTCTTT.

The chain couples TRBV19 to TRBJ1-5; 8 bases are a match to TRBD1. The CDR3 is 18 amino acids. With V trimmed by 3 bases and J by 4 bases, 14 bases remained unmatched. The V gene's germline CDR1 is LNHDA and CDR2 SQIVND (reference sequence). The CDR3: CASSIVRQGAAPNQPQHF. CDR3 DNA sequence: TGTGCCAGTAGTATTGTGAGGCAGGGGGCCGCGCCAAATCAGCCCCAGCATTTT.

This sequence joins TRBV5-1 and TRBJ2-5, with TRBD2 matching over 9 bases. V was clipped by 4 bases and J by 3 bases; unmatched bases: 13. The germline V gene has CDR1 SGHRS and CDR2 YFSETQ. CDR3 length equals 17 residues. CDR3 DNA sequence: TGCGCCAGCAGCCTAGACAGGGATAGCGGGGGAGAAGAGACCCAGTACTTC. Protein sequence: CASSLDRDSGGEETQYF. Supplemented by reference TRBV5-1 and TRBJ2-5, the full variable domain reads KAGVTQTPRYLIKTRGQQVTLSCSPISGHRSVSWYQQTPGQGLQFLFEYFSETQRNKGNFPGRFSGRQFSNSRSEMNVSTLELGDSALYLCASSLDRDSGGEETQYFGPGTRLLVL.

The V gene is TRBV5-1, the J gene TRBJ2-7; D not resolved. V lost 1 base, J lost 3 bases, and 8 bases lay in between. The germline CDR1 and CDR2 sequences are SGHRS and YFSETQ. There are 13 residues in the CDR3. The CDR3 nucleotides are TGCGCCAGCAGCTTGTCCCCCTTCTACGAGCAGTACTTC. Protein sequence: CASSLSPFYEQYF.

This clone was found once. The rearrangement joins TRBV19 to TRBJ2-1; D unclear. The CDR3 is 16 amino acids. The germline CDR1 and CDR2 sequences are LNHDA and SQIVND (reference sequence). Trimming removed 4 bases from V and 4 bases from J, with 17 bases in between. CDR3 protein: CASSTRSIGLYNEQFF. In nucleotides, the CDR3 is TGTGCCAGTAGTACCCGCTCCATCGGCCTGTACAATGAGCAGTTCTTC. The complete variable domain, with remaining parts taken from reference TRBV19 and TRBJ2-1, reads DGGITQSPKYLFRKEGQNVTLSCEQNLNHDAMYWYRQDPGQGLRLIYYSQIVNDFQKGDIAEGYSVSREKKESFPLTVTSAQKNPTAFYLCASSTRSIGLYNEQFFGPGTRLTVL.

The chain combines TRBV7-6 with TRBJ2-3; a possible D gene is TRBD2 (6 bases). Germline CDR1 and CDR2: SGHVS and FNYEAQ. The V end lost 5 bases, the J end lost 10 bases, and 16 bases lay between the germline ends. The CDR3 is 13 residues long. The CDR3 region has the DNA TGTGCCAGCAGCCCCGATCTGCGGGGTTCGCAGTATTTT. The encoded protein is CASSPDLRGSQYF.

The chain uses TRBV5-4 and TRBJ1-5, with D uncertain. The germline gives CDR1 SGHNT, CDR2 YYREEE (reference sequence). V lost 5 bases and J 10 bases, leaving 13 bases between the germline ends. This CDR3 is 12 amino acids long. DNA of the CDR3: TGTGCCAGCAGAGCGACCCGCTTACCCCAGCATTTT. Translated, it gives CASRATRLPQHF.

The J gene is TRBJ2-2, the V gene TRBV4-1; D not certain. The V end was cut by 0 bases, the J end by 0 bases, with 11 bases between. The CDR3 is 17 amino acids. CDR1 and CDR2 (germline): MGHRA, YSYEKL. The CDR3 DNA follows: TGCGCCAGCAGCCAAGATCGCGTCGGCGCGAACACCGGGGAGCTGTTTTTT. As protein: CASSQDRVGANTGELFF.

This clone was seen a few times. The V gene is TRBV6-5, the J gene TRBJ2-3; D possibly corresponds to TRBD1 (6 bases). The CDR3 contains 14 residues. CDR1 is MNHEY and CDR2 is SVGAGI in the germline V gene. V was cut by 2 bases and J by 2 bases, with 8 bases left in between. The CDR3 DNA reads as TGTGCCAGCAGTTACGGACAGCTCACAGATACGCAGTATTTT. It is translated as CASSYGQLTDTQYF.

V and J are TRBV7-2 and TRBJ1-2, with 11 bases fitting TRBD1. Germline trimming cut 5 bases from V and 0 bases from J; bases unmatched to any gene: 5. From germline, CDR1 is SGHTA and CDR2 FQGNSA. This CDR3 is built from 16 residues. The CDR3 nucleotides read TGTGCCAGCAGCCGTCGGACAGGGGGCTCTAACTATGGCTACACCTTC. Translating gives CASSRRTGGSNYGYTF.

This clone was seen only once. V usage is TRBV5-5 and J usage is TRBJ1-2; 7 bases line up with TRBD1. The V gene end was trimmed by 4 bases and the J gene end by 3 bases; junction bases not matched to a gene: 12. The CDR3 is 16 residues long. In germline, CDR1 is SGHKS, CDR2 YYEKEE (reference sequence). CDR3 DNA: TGTGCCAGCAGCCCGGTGGGGCCCAGGGGGGACTATGGCTACACCTTC. As protein: CASSPVGPRGDYGYTF.

V gene TRBV5-1 combines with J gene TRBJ2-2; TRBD1 matches at 12 bases. There are 15 residues in the CDR3. Germline lookup yields CDR1 SGHRS and CDR2 YFSETQ. V lost 3 bases and J lost 4; bases outside the gene matches: 1. The CDR3 DNA is TGCGCCAGCAGCTGGGGACAGGGGGCCACCGGGGAGCTGTTTTTT. Translated, it gives CASSWGQGATGELFF.

The V and J genes are TRBV7-9 and TRBJ1-1; 8 nucleotides line up with TRBD1. Germline loops: CDR1 SEHNR, CDR2 FQNEAQ (reference sequence). V was clipped by 3 bases and J by 6 bases; unmatched bases: 6. The CDR3 consists of 14 residues. This CDR3 is CASSFTGGISEAFF. The CDR3 DNA reads TGTGCCAGCAGCTTTACAGGGGGAATCTCTGAAGCTTTCTTT.

This chain links TRBV7-9 with TRBJ2-1, with 10 bases matching TRBD2. The CDR3 covers 16 residues. CDR1 and CDR2 (germline): SEHNR, FQNEAQ (reference sequence). The V segment lost 1 base and the J segment 7 bases; nucleotides outside the gene matches: 7. The DNA for the CDR3 is TGTGCCAGCAGCTTAGGAAGCGGGGGGGCAGTAAATGAGCAGTTCTTC. It is translated as CASSLGSGGAVNEQFF.

V usage is TRBV5-1 and J usage is TRBJ2-7; D is unresolved. Germline lookup yields CDR1 SGHRS and CDR2 YFSETQ. Trimming pared 0 bases from V and 2 bases from J, leaving 9 bases between. The CDR3 consists of 14 residues. The CDR3 coding sequence is TGCGCCAGCAGCTTGGATTACGGGCCCTACGAGCAGTACTTC. Amino acids: CASSLDYGPYEQYF.

This clone was seen more than once but under ten times. The rearrangement joins TRBV4-2 to TRBJ2-3; either TRBD1 or TRBD2 may fit D (5 bases each). CDR1 is LGHNA and CDR2 is YNFKEQ in the germline V gene. Trimming cost V 0 bases and J 2 bases, with 15 bases left between them. The CDR3 sequence is 17 residues long. Written as DNA, the CDR3 is TGTGCCAGCAGCCAAGATGAGGGACGCGTGGACACAGATACGCAGTATTTT. It specifies CASSQDEGRVDTDTQYF.

This clone is deemed medium-sized. The chain carries TRBV30 and TRBJ2-1; D is ambiguous. The V end lost 3 bases, the J end lost 7 bases, and 7 bases lay between the germline ends. This CDR3 is 11 amino acids long. Per the germline V gene, CDR1 is GTSNPN and CDR2 is SVGIG (reference sequence). The CDR3, as DNA: TGTGCCTGGAGAGATTATAATGAGCAGTTCTTC. This sequence encodes CAWRDYNEQFF.

V usage is TRBV6-5 and J usage is TRBJ1-1; D remains unclear. Germline CDR1 reads MNHEY; CDR2 reads SVGAGI. The CDR3 sequence is 13 residues long. Trimming took 8 bases from V and 5 from J, leaving 15 bases between them. The CDR3, as DNA: TGTGCCAGCTTACGGGTGGGAAATACTGAAGCTTTCTTT. Protein: CASLRVGNTEAFF.